The 22 T cell receptor beta chains reported below all come from one sample, sequenced in a study of shared clonotypes between healthy human individuals (dated by TCRdb to about 2020). Library creation used the immunoSEQ multiplex PCR assay. This is the immuneACCESS table as TCRdb keeps it, with only in-frame sequences that have V and J called. A part of the clones is gone; compared with another copy, unresolved V genes explain less than half, and the rest is unexplained. The table for this sample lists around 430,000 clones; more than 75% of them were counted only once. 13% of the sample belongs to the ten largest clones. Sequencing used PBMCs. The receptor set was obtained from a woman in her forties in good health. Some clones in this sample may be carry-over from other donors' samples.

The CDR3 sequence is CSVEDGTYEQYF. Written as DNA, the CDR3 is TGCAGCGTTGAAGATGGCACCTACGAGCAGTACTTC. The genes are TRBV29-1 and TRBJ2-5; no reliable D call. The end of the DNA aligns better with TRBJ2-7, so the J call may be wrong. The CDR3 is 12 residues long. Germline V gene data show CDR1 as SQVTM and CDR2 as ANQGSEA.

The chain recombines TRBV10-3 with TRBJ2-3; possibly TRBD1 or TRBD2 for D (5 bases each). CDR3 size: 15 residues. Germline CDR1 is ENHRY and CDR2 is SYGVKD. Trimming removed 3 bases from V and 2 bases from J, with 12 bases in between. The CDR3 DNA reads as TGTGCCATCAGTGAAAGGGACGTTTCCACAGATACGCAGTATTTT. It encodes CAISERDVSTDTQYF.

The chain uses TRBV19 and TRBJ1-1, with unresolved D. This CDR3 is 15 amino acids long. CDR1 is LNHDA and CDR2 is SQIVND in the germline V gene (reference sequence). V was trimmed by 3 bases and J by 8 bases, leaving 19 bases between them. CDR3 sequence reads: CASSIGWNGRGEAFF. As DNA, the CDR3 is TGTGCCAGTAGTATTGGGTGGAACGGGCGCGGGGAAGCTTTCTTT.

This clone has only one observation. The chain recombines TRBV28 with TRBJ2-7, with TRBD2 as a possible D gene (5 bases). Germline CDR1 MDHEN, CDR2 SYDVKM. This CDR3 has 13 residues. V dropped 10 bases and J dropped 0 bases, with 13 bases sitting between them. The CDR3 DNA reads as TGTGCCACCCGGACTGGGAGCTCCTACGAGCAGTACTTC. This codes for CATRTGSSYEQYF.

This chain uses TRBV6-5 with TRBJ2-1; TRBD2 agrees at 11 bases. J gave up 6 bases and V 2 bases, and 6 bases lay outside the gene matches. CDR1 and CDR2 (germline): MNHEY, SVGAGI. The CDR3 covers 16 residues. CDR3 sequence: CASSYTGTSGLNEQFF. CDR3 DNA sequence: TGTGCCAGCAGTTACACCGGGACTAGCGGCCTCAATGAGCAGTTCTTC.

The chain joins TRBV6-1 to TRBJ2-2; D is uncertain. Germline V CDR1 and CDR2: MNHNS, SASEGT. The CDR3 runs 14 residues. Trimming left V 8 bases short and J 1 base short, with 11 bases between. The CDR3 region has the DNA TGTGCCAGCCGGGCCGGAGTGAACACCGGGGAGCTGTTTTTT. Encoded protein: CASRAGVNTGELFF.

This clone occurred a few times. A read error is the likely source, as a far larger clone sits one nucleotide away. CDR3 coding DNA: TGCAGCGTTGAGGGCGGGCAGGTCGCGGAGACCCAGTACTTC. Translated: CSVEGGQVAETQYF. The V gene is TRBV29-1, the J gene TRBJ2-5; D possibly corresponds to TRBD2 (5 bases). This CDR3 is built from 14 residues. Germline lookup yields CDR1 SQVTM and CDR2 ANQGSEA. V was clipped by 3 bases and J by 5 bases, with 16 bases between them.

The chain couples TRBV30 to TRBJ2-5, with 7 positions matching TRBD1. The CDR3 has 13 residues. Looked up from germline, CDR1 is GTSNPN and CDR2 is SVGIG (reference sequence). V was pared by 4 bases and J by 2 bases, with 4 bases of the junction left unmatched. Written as DNA, the CDR3 is TGTGCCTGGAATCTACAGGGGCAAGAGACCCAGTACTTC. As protein: CAWNLQGQETQYF. Supplemented by reference TRBV30 and TRBJ2-5, the full variable domain reads SQTIHQWPATLVQPVGSPLSLECTVEGTSNPNLYWYRQAAGRGLQLLFYSVGIGQISSEVPQNLSASRPQDRQFILSSKKLLLSDSGFYLCAWNLQGQETQYFGPGTRLLVL.

The chain uses TRBV11-1 and TRBJ2-7; TRBD2 matches at 8 bases. The CDR3 runs to 16 residues. Trimming took 3 bases from V and 3 from J; bases not matched to a gene: 10. The germline gives CDR1 SGHAT, CDR2 FQDESV (reference sequence). Written as DNA, the CDR3 is TGTGCCAGCAGCTTTCGCGGGAGGCCCCCCATCTACGAGCAGTACTTC. It yields the protein CASSFRGRPPIYEQYF.

The chain recombines TRBV7-9 with TRBJ2-2; possibly TRBD1 for D (6 bases). The CDR3 loop spans 15 amino acids. V lost 5 bases and J lost 1, with 11 bases in between. The germline CDR1 and CDR2 sequences are SEHNR and FQNEAQ (reference sequence). The CDR3 sequence: CASSPRGRNTGELFF. CDR3 sequence (DNA): TGTGCCAGCAGCCCCAGGGGTAGGAACACCGGGGAGCTGTTTTTT.

The chain has TRBV9 and TRBJ2-6; D might be TRBD2 (6 bases). Looked up from germline, CDR1 is SGDLS and CDR2 is YYNGEE. V was shortened by 1 base and J by 2 bases, with 16 bases between the two germline ends. The CDR3 has 18 residues. CDR3 region: CASSVNSGRVAGANVLTF. For the CDR3, the DNA is TGTGCCAGCAGCGTAAATAGCGGCAGGGTGGCTGGGGCCAACGTCCTGACTTTC.

This clone was seen a handful of times. Different DNA sequences within this sample yield the same CDR3. Here the CDR3 reads CASSSGVGSYEQYF. The DNA for the CDR3 is TGTGCCAGCAGCTCCGGGGTGGGCTCCTACGAGCAGTACTTC. The V gene is TRBV11-2, the J gene TRBJ2-7; the D gene is possibly TRBD2 (5 bases). CDR3 length: 14 residues. V was shortened by 4 bases and J by 0 bases, with 10 bases between the two germline ends. Per the germline V gene, CDR1 is SGHAT and CDR2 is FQNNGV.

Here the CDR3 reads CASSKLAGYLNEQFF. The CDR3 DNA is TGTGCCAGCAGCAAACTAGCGGGGTATCTCAATGAGCAGTTCTTC. The chain combines TRBV7-8 with TRBJ2-1, with 10 bases that match TRBD2. Trimming at V came to 5 bases and at J to 6 bases, leaving 7 bases not matched to a gene. CDR1 and CDR2 from the germline V gene are SGHVS and FQNEAQ. This CDR3 spans 15 amino acids.

The V call is TRBV5-1, the J call TRBJ2-3; no clear D gene. Trimming shortened V by 5 bases and J by 1 base, and 14 bases separated the two germline ends. This CDR3 has 15 residues. CDR1 and CDR2 from the germline V gene are SGHRS and YFSETQ. This chain's CDR3 is CASSTQLRGTDTQYF. CDR3 sequence (DNA): TGCGCCAGCAGTACCCAACTCCGTGGCACAGATACGCAGTATTTT. Full variable domain (remainder filled in from reference TRBV5-1 and TRBJ2-3): KAGVTQTPRYLIKTRGQQVTLSCSPISGHRSVSWYQQTPGQGLQFLFEYFSETQRNKGNFPGRFSGRQFSNSRSEMNVSTLELGDSALYLCASSTQLRGTDTQYFGPGTRLTVL.

This clone was observed a few times. The same CDR3 can be traced to other DNA sequences in this sample. The V gene is TRBV6-5, the J gene TRBJ2-7; 8 nucleotides agree with TRBD1. The CDR3 spans 15 residues. Germline V lookup: CDR1 MNHEY, CDR2 SVGAGI. Trimming took 0 bases from V and 4 from J; bases not matched to a gene: 5. The CDR3 sequence is CASSYSPQGGYEQYF. The CDR3 nucleotides are TGTGCCAGCAGTTACTCACCACAGGGGGGATACGAGCAGTACTTC.

The rearrangement links TRBV27 to TRBJ2-1; perhaps TRBD2 as D (6 bases). The ends were cut back, 4 bases at V and 2 bases at J, with 12 bases in the middle. The CDR3 is 15 amino acids. The germline V gene encodes CDR1 MNHEY and CDR2 SMNVEV (reference sequence). In nucleotides, the CDR3 is TGTGCCAGCAGTTCCACCGGGACTCCCTACAATGAGCAGTTCTTC. As protein: CASSSTGTPYNEQFF.

The chain carries TRBV29-1 and TRBJ2-1; 7 positions match TRBD1. Germline V CDR1 and CDR2: SQVTM, ANQGSEA. Trimming cost V 4 bases and J 1 base; bases outside gene matches: 7. There are 15 residues in the CDR3. The CDR3 bases are TGCAGCGTTGGGGTTGGACAGGTATCCTACAATGAGCAGTTCTTC. The encoded protein is CSVGVGQVSYNEQFF.

This clone was seen a few times. The chain is built from TRBV5-1 and TRBJ1-2, with 7 bases matching TRBD1. Looked up from germline, CDR1 is SGHRS and CDR2 is YFSETQ. CDR3 length equals 13 residues. J lost 5 bases, V lost 3 bases, and 4 bases had no gene match. The CDR3 coding sequence is TGCGCCAGCAGCTATGACAGGGAATATGGCTACACCTTC. Its protein product is CASSYDREYGYTF.

The V call is TRBV2, the J call TRBJ2-7; the match to TRBD2 covers 7 bases. V shed 6 bases and J 3 bases; nucleotides not matched to a gene: 2. Germline assignment: CDR1 SNHLY and CDR2 FYNNEI. This CDR3 contains 12 residues. CDR3 sequence reads: CASRGLGYEQYF. In nucleotides, the CDR3 is TGTGCCAGCAGAGGACTAGGCTACGAGCAGTACTTC. Combining the CDR3 with reference TRBV2 and TRBJ2-7 gives the whole variable domain EPEVTQTPSHQVTQMGQEVILRCVPISNHLYFYWYRQILGQKVEFLVSFYNNEISEKSEIFDDQFSVERPDGSNFTLKIRSTKLEDSAMYFCASRGLGYEQYFGPGTRLTVT.

The rearrangement joins TRBV7-3 to TRBJ2-7, with 7 bases matching TRBD1. The CDR3 runs 14 residues. Germline V gene sequence: CDR1 SGHTA, CDR2 FQGTGA. Trimming took 5 bases from V and 6 from J; bases not matched to a gene: 10. The chain's CDR3 is CASSPTGTSGEQYF. The CDR3 DNA reads as TGTGCCAGCAGCCCGACAGGGACGTCCGGCGAGCAGTACTTC.

This chain connects TRBV7-2 to TRBJ2-1, with 7 positions matching TRBD2. The CDR3 spans 15 residues. The germline gives CDR1 SGHTA, CDR2 FQGNSA. Germline trimming cut 3 bases from V and 0 bases from J; bases unmatched to any gene: 2. The CDR3 here is CASSLGGPSYNEQFF. The CDR3 DNA reads TGTGCCAGCAGCTTGGGAGGGCCCTCCTACAATGAGCAGTTCTTC.

The chain has TRBV27 and TRBJ2-3; D may correspond to TRBD1 or TRBD2 (5 bases each). The V and J ends lost 5 bases and 7 bases respectively, with 10 bases between them. Germline lookup yields CDR1 MNHEY and CDR2 SMNVEV (reference sequence). This CDR3 region has 12 residues. The CDR3 DNA reads as TGTGCCAGCAGTATGGGGGTTCATACGCAGTATTTT. Amino acid sequence: CASSMGVHTQYF.